This T cell receptor beta chain was sequenced for a study of monozygotic twins with inflammatory bowel disease. Study conclusions and caveats: There was no support for any single strong signal or clonotype associated with IBD.

The CDR3 runs to 13 residues. Germline CDR1 reads SGHRS; CDR2 reads YFSETQ. There were eight separate reactions per sample in which cDNA was made. No DNA is given; TCRdb re-called the 5' RACE reads and lists each CDR3 protein once. Across about 85,000 distinct CDR3 sequences, the top ten clones capture about 8% of the sample. With respect to this clonotype: As yet, its antigen is unknown.

Donors gave around 2.5 ml of blood apiece. The sequenced sample consisted of blood. The rearrangement joins TRBV5-1 to TRBJ2-5; checking the TCRdb D call of TRBD1 is not possible without DNA. This receptor was obtained from a human donor with ulcerative colitis or Crohn's disease, or a healthy co-twin of an affected twin (not recorded which). The CDR3 is CASRGQNQETQYF.